This record looks at one TCR beta chain sequence and its context. This specimen comes from a study of cytomegalovirus exposure and HLA in healthy donors. PCR involved 60 Vbeta and 13 Jbeta primers. Clones were sequenced by immunoSEQ multiplex PCR, and TCRdb holds only the in-frame ones, with some missing. In the table there are roughly 120,000 clones, around 80% of which are singletons. V gave up 6 bases and J gave up 0 bases, with 18 bases separating them. This CDR3 contains 15 residues. Germline assignment: CDR1 SQVTM and CDR2 ANQGSEA. Material for sequencing was PBMCs. This TCR was recovered from a woman in her sixties in good health and CMV-seropositive. The gene calls are TRBV29-1 and TRBJ2-7, with a tentative D call TRBD1 (6 bases). The CDR3 sequence is CSVSEGWGPSYEQYF. Here the CDR3 DNA reads TGCAGCGTGTCTGAGGGTTGGGGGCCCTCCTACGAGCAGTACTTC.